Reported below is one T cell receptor beta chain. CDR1 is LGHNA and CDR2 is YSLEER in the germline V gene. The CDR3 length is 16 residues. The V gene lost 4 bases and the J gene lost 4 bases, with 17 bases spanning the gap. This specimen belongs to a study of CD8 T cells in Susac syndrome. Random hexamers were used to reverse transcribe the RNA input (about 0.5 to 1 ug). By means of immunoSEQ multiplex PCR, TCR beta CDR3 spanning 54 Vbeta and 13 Jbeta underwent amplification. From the immunoSEQ multiplex PCR reads, TCRdb called clonotypes with MiXCR, one entry per CDR3 protein. This sample has roughly 200,000 distinct CDR3 sequences, with roughly 94% found just once. Sequencing of TCR beta was performed on blood CD8+ and CD4+ T cells. The control group consisted of healthy donors matched for age and sex.

V and J are TRBV4-3 and TRBJ1-5, with D perhaps TRBD1 (5 bases). The receptor's source is a human donor in good health. The sample was CD4+ T cells from PBMCs. The DNA of the CDR3 is TGCGCCAGCAGCCCCGGCCCAAGACAGATAAATCAGCCCCAGCATTTT. Translation: CASSPGPRQINQPQHF.